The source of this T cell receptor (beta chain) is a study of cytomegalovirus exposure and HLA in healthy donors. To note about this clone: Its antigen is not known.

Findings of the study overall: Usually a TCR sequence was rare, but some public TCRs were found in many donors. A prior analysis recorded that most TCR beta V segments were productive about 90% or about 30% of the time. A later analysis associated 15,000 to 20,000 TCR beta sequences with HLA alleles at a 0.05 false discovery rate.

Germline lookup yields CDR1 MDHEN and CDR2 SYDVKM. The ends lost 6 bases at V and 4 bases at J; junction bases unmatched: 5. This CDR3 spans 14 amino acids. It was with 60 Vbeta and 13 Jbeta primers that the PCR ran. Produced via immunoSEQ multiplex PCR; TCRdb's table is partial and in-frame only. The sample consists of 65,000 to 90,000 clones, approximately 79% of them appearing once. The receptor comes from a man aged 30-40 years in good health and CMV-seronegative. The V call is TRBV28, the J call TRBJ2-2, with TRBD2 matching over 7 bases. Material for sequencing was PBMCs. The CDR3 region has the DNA TGTGCCAGCAGCCGCGGGGGTTCCACCGGGGAGCTGTTTTTT. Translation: CASSRGGSTGELFF.